This T cell receptor (beta chain) is from a study of blood T cells in healthy people across ages. A J-beta primer mix and a sample-barcoded 5' primer were used in a second PCR of about 7 to 12 cycles. From the 5' RACE reads, TCRdb called clonotypes with MiXCR, one entry per CDR3 protein. The sample yields around 1.5 million distinct CDR3 sequences, almost 60% seen once. Germline CDR1 reads MNHNS; CDR2 reads SASEGT. This CDR3 is 16 amino acids long. Whole-study results and caveats: Roughly linear age-related decline in beta diversity appeared, significant by age approximately 41.

Notes on this clonotype: No antigen is known for it.

This receptor was obtained from a young man in good health. Sequencing was carried out using blood. This rearrangement joins TRBV6-1 to TRBJ2-1, with 9 bases aligning to TRBD2. The DNA end is more similar to TRBJ2-7, so the J call may be wrong. In DNA, the CDR3 is TGTGCCAGCAGTGGCTCACTGGCGGGGGGGTACAATGAGCAGTACTTC. Translating gives CASSGSLAGGYNEQYF.